The clone carrying this T cell receptor beta chain came up many times. The entire patient cohort was treatment-naive prior to thyroid surgery. CDR1 LNHDA and CDR2 SQIVND come from the germline V gene (reference sequence). V lost 7 bases and J 4 bases, leaving 10 bases between the germline ends. The length of the CDR3 is 13 residues. The sample originates from a study of metastatic and nonmetastatic thyroid tumors. TCRdb re-analyzed the PCR reads through MiXCR. This sample has approximately 25,000 clones, with around an eighth found just once. Specimen: blood. The chain carries TRBV19 and TRBJ2-2; D unclear. The source is a female donor with papillary thyroid cancer or a benign thyroid nodule (not recorded which). Some clones in this sample may be carry-over from other donors' samples. CDR3 DNA sequence: TGTGCCAGTATCCAACTATCCACCGGGGAGCTGTTTTTT. Protein product: CASIQLSTGELFF.